The 8 T cell receptor beta chains below all came from one sample that was sequenced in a study of blood T cell repertoires in COVID-19 (dated by TCRdb to 2019 to 2021). Libraries were prepared through the immunoSEQ multiplex PCR assay. Drawn from immuneACCESS, this table holds only the in-frame rearrangements with V and J called that TCRdb kept. Clones are partly lost; checked studies trace under half to an unresolved V gene and leave the rest unexplained. The sample data list under 200,000 clones, and approximately 86% of these were observed just once. Jointly, the top ten make up around 5.5% of the sample. Source material: PBMCs or T cells enriched from blood (not recorded which). The receptors were sampled from a woman aged 60 to 75 with acute COVID-19.

The V call is TRBV7-2, the J call TRBJ2-1; 8 nucleotides line up with TRBD1. The CDR3 runs to 16 residues. V dropped 6 bases and J dropped 8; count of bases not matched to a gene: 15. From germline, CDR1 is SGHTA and CDR2 FQGNSA. CDR3 in DNA: TGTGCCAGCAGACTTGGACAGGGATGGACGTTAGATGAGCAGTTCTTC. Its protein is CASRLGQGWTLDEQFF. The variable domain in full, with the rest retrieved from reference TRBV7-2 and TRBJ2-1, is GAGVSQSPSNKVTEKGKDVELRCDPISGHTALYWYRQSLGQGLEFLIYFQGNSAPDKSGLPSDRFSAERTGGSVSTLTIQRTQQEDSAVYLCASRLGQGWTLDEQFFGPGTRLTVL.

The V gene is TRBV6-5, the J gene TRBJ1-1; unclear D gene. CDR3 length: 14 residues. The V and J ends lost 8 bases and 4 bases respectively, with 17 bases between them. CDR1 and CDR2 (germline): MNHEY, SVGAGI. The CDR3 sequence is CASLPGGHGTEAFF. In DNA form, the CDR3 reads TGTGCCAGCCTCCCCGGAGGGCATGGCACTGAAGCTTTCTTT.

The DNA for the CDR3 is TGTGCCAGCTCAAACAGGGCCACTGAAGCTTTCTTT. Protein sequence: CASSNRATEAFF. This chain links TRBV18 with TRBJ1-1; D is perhaps TRBD1 (6 bases). The length of the CDR3 is 12 residues. Per germline, CDR1 KGHSH and CDR2 LQKENI. Trimming left V 5 bases short and J 4 bases short, with 8 bases between.

J is TRBJ1-6 and V is TRBV6-1; perhaps TRBD1 as D (5 bases). The CDR3 is 18 amino acids. Germline lookup yields CDR1 MNHNS and CDR2 SASEGT. V dropped 4 bases and J dropped 0 bases, with 16 bases sitting between them. CDR3 amino acids: CASSGEAGRASYNSPLHF. CDR3 coding DNA: TGTGCCAGCAGTGGGGAGGCAGGGAGGGCCTCCTATAATTCACCCCTCCACTTT.

This chain links TRBV10-3 with TRBJ1-5; 8 bases are a match to TRBD1. V was pared by 6 bases and J by 0 bases, with 4 bases of the junction left unmatched. From germline, CDR1 is ENHRY and CDR2 SYGVKD. This CDR3 region has 15 residues. This chain's CDR3 is CAISATGDSNQPQHF. CDR3 DNA sequence: TGTGCCATCAGCGCGACAGGGGATAGCAATCAGCCCCAGCATTTT.

The chain uses TRBV7-2 and TRBJ2-1, with D maybe TRBD1 (6 bases). CDR3 length: 15 residues. V was cut by 1 base and J by 3 bases, with 10 bases left in between. Germline V gene lookup returns CDR1 SGHTA and CDR2 FQGNSA. CDR3 in DNA: TGTGCCAGCAGCTTAGGTGGGACACACTACAATGAGCAGTTCTTC. This gives the protein CASSLGGTHYNEQFF.

The chain has TRBV14 and TRBJ2-3; TRBD2 is a possible D gene (6 bases). Germline CDR1 and CDR2: SGHDN and FVKESK. This CDR3 region has 13 residues. The germline V and J ends were trimmed by 11 bases and 6 bases, with 18 bases remaining between them. The CDR3 reads CACGRGRGDTQYF. Written as DNA, the CDR3 is TGTGCCTGCGGGCGGGGACGGGGTGATACGCAGTATTTT. The variable domain in full, with the rest retrieved from reference TRBV14 and TRBJ2-3, is EAGVTQFPSHSVIEKGQTVTLRCDPISGHDNLYWYRRVMGKEIKFLLHFVKESKQDESGMPNNRFLAERTGGTYSTLKVQPAELEDSGVYFCACGRGRGDTQYFGPGTRLTVL.

The genes are TRBV3-1 (or the pseudogene TRBV3-2) and TRBJ2-1; possibly TRBD2 for D (5 bases). Trimming left V 1 base short and J 10 bases short, with 20 bases between. The CDR3 consists of 16 residues. Germline V gives CDR1 LGHDT, CDR2 YNNKEL (reference sequence). In DNA form, the CDR3 reads TGTGCCAGCAGCCAAGTGTCTAGCCCTCCTACAAAGGAGCAGTTCTTC. The encoded protein is CASSQVSSPPTKEQFF.